A single sample is the source of the 4 T cell receptor beta chains below, sequenced in a study of OX40 agonist ivuxolimab in advanced cancers. Using immunoSEQ multiplex PCR, the repertoire was profiled, and TCRdb retains in-frame clones only, with some absent. The data hold about 50,000 clones, with more than 85% observed a single time. Here the sequenced sample was CD4+ or CD8+ T cells sorted from blood, taken in a trial of the OX40 agonist ivuxolimab. These receptors were obtained from an adult with an advanced solid tumor such as melanoma, head and neck, liver or kidney cancer.

The CDR3: CASSTETYEQYF. CDR3 in DNA: TGTGCCAGCAGCACCGAAACCTACGAGCAGTACTTC. The chain employs TRBV4-2 and TRBJ2-7, with unresolved D. Germline CDR1 is LGHNA and CDR2 is YNFKEQ. There are 12 residues in the CDR3. Trimming left V 5 bases short and J 2 bases short, with 7 bases between.

V gene TRBV7-6 combines with J gene TRBJ1-3; D perhaps matches TRBD1 (5 bases). V was clipped by 1 base and J by 0 bases, with 13 bases between them. Germline V gene lookup returns CDR1 SGHVS and CDR2 FNYEAQ. The CDR3 covers 17 residues. DNA for the CDR3: TGTGCCAGCAGCTTAGAGTGGGGGGGGGTCTCTGGAAACACCATATATTTT. This codes for CASSLEWGGVSGNTIYF.

The chain employs TRBV15 and TRBJ2-3; D could derive from TRBD1 or TRBD2 (5 bases each). Deletions cut 2 bases from V and 0 bases from J, with 18 bases between. Germline V gene data show CDR1 as LNHNV and CDR2 as YYDKDF (reference sequence). CDR3 size: 18 residues. The CDR3 protein is CATSRFGAGSASTDTQYF. Written as DNA, the CDR3 is TGTGCCACCAGCAGATTTGGGGCGGGCTCGGCTAGCACAGATACGCAGTATTTT.

In its sample, this clone was seen once. The CDR3, as DNA: TGCGCCAGCAGCCAAGTAGTGGTGAGGGACAGGGGAGGGGAGACCCAGTACTTC. It is translated as CASSQVVVRDRGGETQYF. This chain joins TRBV4-1 and TRBJ2-5, with 10 positions matching TRBD1. The CDR3 loop spans 18 amino acids. After removal of 1 base from V and 5 bases from J, the junction contained 13 bases not matched to a gene. Looked up from germline, CDR1 is MGHRA and CDR2 is YSYEKL.